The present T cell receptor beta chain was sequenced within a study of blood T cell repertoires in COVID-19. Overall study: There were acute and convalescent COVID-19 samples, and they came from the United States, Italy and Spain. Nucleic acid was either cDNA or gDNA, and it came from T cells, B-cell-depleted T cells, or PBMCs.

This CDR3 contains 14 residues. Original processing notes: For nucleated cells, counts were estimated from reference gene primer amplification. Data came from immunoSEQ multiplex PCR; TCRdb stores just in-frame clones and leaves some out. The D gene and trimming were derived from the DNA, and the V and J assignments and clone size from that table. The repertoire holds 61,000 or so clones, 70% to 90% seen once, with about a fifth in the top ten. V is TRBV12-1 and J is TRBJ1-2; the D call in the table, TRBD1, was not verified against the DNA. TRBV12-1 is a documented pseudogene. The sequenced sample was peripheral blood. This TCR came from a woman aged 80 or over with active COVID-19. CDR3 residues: CASSFEQGVHGYTF. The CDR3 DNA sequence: TGTGCCAGCAGCTTTGAACAGGGGGTTCATGGCTACACCTTC.